The rows below give T cell receptor beta chains drawn from one sample of a study of radiation and T cells in renal cell carcinoma. Profiled with immunoSEQ multiplex PCR; TCRdb holds only in-frame clones, not every one. The sample includes tens of thousands of clones, 70% to 85% of them seen just once. Here the sequenced sample was blood, taken from a patient whose treatment included radiotherapy and nephrectomy. These receptors originate from a man in his 60s with renal cell carcinoma. The CDR3 runs from the conserved cysteine through the conserved F or W. The order of the fields is D gene, V gene, J gene, clone size, CDR3 protein, CDR3 DNA. The D gene is left open where the match is weak. Clone size appears in some rows only: once, few, many, or a class for an expanded clone.

TRBD2	TRBV9	TRBJ2-1	-	CASSVTSGSNEQFF	TGTGCCAGCAGCGTAACTAGCGGGAGCAATGAGCAGTTCTTC
-	TRBV18	TRBJ2-3	-	CASSPGVTDTQYF	TGTGCCAGCTCTCCGGGAGTCACAGATACGCAGTATTTT
TRBD2	TRBV29-1	TRBJ2-3	-	CSVDPQASGGDTQYF	TGCAGCGTTGACCCTCAGGCTTCCGGGGGGGATACGCAGTATTTT
TRBD1	TRBV15	TRBJ2-5	-	CATSRVGQGETQYF	TGTGCCACCAGCAGAGTCGGACAGGGAGAGACCCAGTACTTC
TRBD1	TRBV5-1	TRBJ2-4	-	CASNYRGLEDIQYF	TGCGCCAGCAACTACAGGGGGCTCGAGGACATTCAGTACTTC
TRBD2	TRBV6-1	TRBJ2-3	-	CASSETSGRSDTQYF	TGTGCCAGCAGTGAGACTAGCGGGAGATCAGATACGCAGTATTTT
TRBD1	TRBV6-1	TRBJ1-5	-	CASSALTGGGQPQHF	TGTGCCAGCAGTGCGTTGACAGGGGGCGGTCAGCCCCAGCATTTT
TRBD2	TRBV7-6	TRBJ2-2	-	CASSTPGLAGTGELFF	TGTGCCAGCAGCACCCCGGGACTAGCGGGAACCGGGGAGCTGTTTTTT
TRBD1	TRBV19	TRBJ1-1	-	CASTTNRGRFFTEAFF	TGTGCCAGTACCACTAACAGGGGGCGGTTTTTTACTGAAGCTTTCTTT
TRBD1	TRBV5-1	TRBJ2-3	-	CASSLRGQGARADTQYF	TGCGCCAGCAGCTTGCGGGGACAGGGGGCTCGGGCAGATACGCAGTATTTT
-	TRBV5-1	TRBJ2-3	-	CASSFGTDTQYF	TGCGCCAGCAGCTTCGGCACAGATACGCAGTATTTT
-	TRBV4-3	TRBJ2-1	once	CASSQGYNEQFF	TGCGCCAGCAGCCAAGGGTACAATGAGCAGTTCTTC
TRBD2	TRBV9	TRBJ2-5	few	CASSGQRETFQETQYF	TGTGCCAGCAGCGGTCAGCGGGAAACCTTCCAAGAGACCCAGTACTTC
-	TRBV6-6	TRBJ2-5	-	CASSAGDRFQETQYF	TGTGCCAGCAGTGCCGGCGACAGGTTCCAAGAGACCCAGTACTTC
-	TRBV27	TRBJ1-1	-	CASRDSENTEAFF	TGTGCCAGCAGGGACAGCGAGAACACTGAAGCTTTCTTT
TRBD2	TRBV28	TRBJ2-3	-	CASSLGGGLGDTQYF	TGTGCCAGCAGTTTGGGCGGGGGATTGGGAGATACGCAGTATTTT
TRBD1	TRBV7-2	TRBJ2-7	-	CASSVDTGQPYEQYF	TGTGCCAGCAGCGTCGACACGGGACAGCCCTACGAGCAGTACTTC
TRBD1	TRBV4-1	TRBJ1-5	-	CASSQDLRQGEQPQHF	TGCGCCAGCAGCCAAGATCTGAGACAGGGCGAGCAGCCCCAGCATTTT
-	TRBV2	TRBJ2-2	many	CATRIKRAGELFF	TGTGCCACTAGGATAAAGCGGGCCGGGGAGCTGTTTTTT
-	TRBV6-1	TRBJ2-6	once	CASKIDPLGANVLTF	TGTGCCAGCAAAATAGACCCCCTCGGGGCCAACGTCCTGACTTTC
-	TRBV28	TRBJ1-2	few	CASRPEQGRYYGYTF	TGTGCCAGCAGGCCCGAACAGGGACGGTACTATGGCTACACCTTC
-	TRBV5-5	TRBJ1-4	-	CASSWAQATNEKLFF	TGTGCCAGCAGCTGGGCACAGGCAACTAATGAAAAACTGTTTTTT
TRBD1	TRBV6-6	TRBJ2-7	-	CASSAGTGDEQYF	TGTGCCAGCAGCGCCGGGACAGGGGACGAGCAGTACTTC
-	TRBV18	TRBJ1-5	few	CASSPGTSSNQPQHF	TGTGCCAGCTCACCGGGGACCTCTAGCAATCAGCCCCAGCATTTT
-	TRBV21-1	TRBJ1-1	-	CASSLNPRTGGEAFF	TGTGCCAGCAGCTTAAACCCCCGGACAGGGGGTGAAGCTTTCTTT
-	TRBV4-3	TRBJ2-1	-	CASSQDPGGPYNEQFF	TGCGCCAGCAGCCAAGATCCCGGGGGTCCTTACAATGAGCAGTTCTTC
-	TRBV28	TRBJ2-7	-	CASGPLPGAYEQYF	TGTGCCAGCGGCCCCCTCCCCGGCGCATACGAGCAGTACTTC
-	TRBV21-1	TRBJ2-2	-	CASSKENCTGELFF	TGTGCCAGCAGCAAAGAAAACTGCACCGGGGAGCTGTTTTTT
-	TRBV9	TRBJ1-3	-	CASSVTERNTIYF	TGTGCCAGCAGCGTAACAGAGAGAAACACCATATATTTT
TRBD2	TRBV19	TRBJ2-3	-	CASGAGVGDTQYF	TGTGCCAGTGGGGCGGGAGTGGGAGATACGCAGTATTTT
TRBD2	TRBV4-2	TRBJ2-1	-	CASSQGLANEQFF	TGTGCCAGCAGCCAAGGACTAGCCAATGAGCAGTTCTTC
-	TRBV7-3	TRBJ2-3	once	CASSLMGASTDTQYF	TGTGCCAGCAGCTTAATGGGTGCTAGCACAGATACGCAGTATTTT
-	TRBV5-1	TRBJ2-5	once	CASSLRTQGGETQYF	TGCGCCAGCAGCCTCCGGACCCAGGGCGGGGAGACCCAGTACTTC
-	TRBV5-1	TRBJ2-3	-	CASSAQGPTDTQYF	TGCGCCAGCAGCGCCCAGGGTCCCACAGATACGCAGTATTTT
TRBD1	TRBV27	TRBJ2-2	-	CASSFKGDRGSTGELFF	TGTGCCAGCAGTTTCAAGGGTGACAGGGGCAGCACCGGGGAGCTGTTTTTT
-	TRBV25-1	TRBJ2-2	-	CASSDSSLPNTGELFF	TGTGCCAGCAGTGACTCCAGCCTTCCGAACACCGGGGAGCTGTTTTTT
TRBD1	TRBV29-1	TRBJ1-2	-	CSVHHQTGFYGYTF	TGCAGCGTCCACCACCAGACAGGGTTCTATGGCTACACCTTC
-	TRBV6-5	TRBJ2-7	-	CASSYLSTYEQYF	TGTGCCAGCAGTTACCTCTCAACCTACGAGCAGTACTTC
-	TRBV27	TRBJ1-4	-	CASSLQGGTTNEKLFF	TGTGCCAGCAGTTTGCAGGGAGGAACGACTAATGAAAAACTGTTTTTT
TRBD2	TRBV7-8	TRBJ2-3	-	CASSTPPTSGYSTDTQYF	TGTGCCAGCAGCACGCCACCTACTAGCGGATATAGCACAGATACGCAGTATTTT
TRBD2	TRBV7-2	TRBJ2-3	-	CASSLSGSTDTQYF	TGTGCCAGCAGCCTTAGCGGGTCCACAGATACGCAGTATTTT
-	TRBV4-3	TRBJ2-1	-	CASSNPLRSEEQFF	TGCGCCAGCAGCAACCCGCTACGCTCCGAAGAGCAGTTCTTC
TRBD1	TRBV2	TRBJ2-7	-	CASGDRVTYEQYF	TGTGCCAGCGGAGACAGGGTGACCTACGAGCAGTACTTC
TRBD2	TRBV19	TRBJ2-1	few	CASSMGLAGEGAYNEQFF	TGTGCCAGTAGTATGGGACTAGCGGGAGAGGGGGCCTACAATGAGCAGTTCTTC
-	TRBV6-5	TRBJ2-5	-	CASSRGQETQYF	TGTGCCAGCAGTAGGGGTCAAGAGACCCAGTACTTC
TRBD2	TRBV7-9	TRBJ2-7	-	CASSSDGLARSYEQYF	TGTGCCAGCAGCTCAGATGGACTAGCGCGTTCCTACGAGCAGTACTTC
TRBD2	TRBV7-6	TRBJ2-1	-	CASSSREGAASSYNEQFF	TGTGCCAGCAGCTCACGGGAGGGCGCGGCCAGCTCCTACAATGAGCAGTTCTTC
-	TRBV18	TRBJ1-1	-	CASSLARDGTEAFF	TGTGCCAGCTCACTCGCTCGGGACGGCACTGAAGCTTTCTTT
TRBD2	TRBV29-1	TRBJ2-1	-	CSVVGTSGSNVANEQFF	TGCAGCGTTGTGGGGACTAGCGGGAGTAACGTCGCCAATGAGCAGTTCTTC
-	TRBV4-1	TRBJ1-1	-	CASSQVLGNGGNTEAFF	TGCGCCAGCAGCCAAGTCTTAGGGAACGGAGGGAACACTGAAGCTTTCTTT
TRBD2	TRBV28	TRBJ2-1	few	CASRSTSGRPNEQFF	TGTGCCAGCCGATCGACTAGCGGGAGACCCAATGAGCAGTTCTTC
-	TRBV7-8	TRBJ2-5	-	CASSRLETNQETQYF	TGTGCCAGCAGCCGCCTCGAGACTAACCAAGAGACCCAGTACTTC
TRBD2	TRBV19	TRBJ2-7	once	CASSIRLASYEQYF	TGTGCCAGTAGTATAAGACTAGCTTCCTACGAGCAGTACTTC
-	TRBV27	TRBJ1-2	-	CASSPRRGNYGYTF	TGTGCCAGCAGCCCCAGAAGGGGTAACTATGGCTACACCTTC
TRBD2	TRBV5-1	TRBJ2-1	-	CASSLDPGGRFPRNNEQFF	TGCGCCAGCAGCTTGGATCCGGGAGGGAGGTTTCCTCGGAACAATGAGCAGTTCTTC
-	TRBV5-1	TRBJ2-1	-	CASKGRSDSYNEQFF	TGCGCCAGCAAGGGGAGGAGCGACTCCTACAATGAGCAGTTCTTC
-	TRBV27	TRBJ2-7	-	CASSLNVGFYEQYF	TGTGCCAGCAGTTTAAACGTCGGATTCTACGAGCAGTACTTC
-	TRBV27	TRBJ2-7	-	CASSLSERVPSYEQYF	TGTGCCAGCAGTTTATCCGAGAGAGTCCCCTCCTACGAGCAGTACTTC